These 3 T cell receptor beta chains were sequenced from one sample in a study of graft-versus-host responses after intestinal transplantation (dated by TCRdb to about 2021). Dithiothreitol, EDTA incubations and collagenase D digestion were used to isolate intraepithelial and lamina propria lymphocytes from graft specimens. Receptor libraries were prepared by the immunoSEQ multiplex PCR assay. The source is immuneACCESS, and TCRdb retained only in-frame sequences with V and J called. Part of the clones is not carried over; for the studies checked, unresolved V genes explain less than half of this, and the remainder is unexplained. This sample comprises 15,000 or so clones, under 80% of them detected only once. Of the sample, approximately 8.1% falls within the top ten clones. The source was ileum tissue, collected roughly 720 days after intestinal transplantation. Receptors were obtained from a human patient who received an intestinal transplant, so some T cells may come from the graft donor.

The chain recombines TRBV7-6 with TRBJ1-1, with TRBD1 matching 12 bases. V gave up 2 bases and J gave up 7 bases; unmatched junction bases: 5. The germline V gene has CDR1 SGHVS and CDR2 FNYEAQ. CDR3 length: 15 amino acids. The CDR3 reads CASSLQGTGGGEAFF. As DNA, the CDR3 is TGTGCCAGCAGCTTACAAGGGACAGGGGGCGGTGAAGCTTTCTTT.

The gene calls are TRBV9 and TRBJ1-1; 11 bases match TRBD1. Germline V gene sequence: CDR1 SGDLS, CDR2 YYNGEE. Unmatched junction bases numbered 5, after V lost 3 bases and J lost 4 bases. The CDR3 has 15 amino acids. This CDR3 is CASSDLGTGGTEAFF. CDR3 sequence (DNA): TGTGCCAGCAGCGATTTAGGGACAGGGGGCACTGAAGCTTTCTTT.

Remarks on this clone: A read error may account for a junction end that differs from germline. The chain uses TRBV2 and TRBJ1-4; 7 bases map to TRBD1. Germline CDR1 is SNHLY and CDR2 is FYNNEI. The CDR3 is 11 residues long. The CDR3 protein is CASSDHGQDLF. In DNA, the CDR3 is TGTGCCAGCAGTGATCACGGACAGGACCTGTTT.